These 18 T cell receptor beta chains originate from one sample sequenced in a study of cytomegalovirus exposure and HLA in healthy donors. Primers included in the PCR were 60 Vbeta and 13 Jbeta primers. The assay was immunoSEQ multiplex PCR, and TCRdb's table has in-frame clones only and misses some. The specimen's table records approximately 190,000 clones. Sequencing input: PBMCs. These TCRs come from a man aged 30 to 45 in good health and CMV-seronegative.

The chain employs TRBV19 and TRBJ1-6; possibly TRBD1 for D (5 bases). Germline lookup yields CDR1 LNHDA and CDR2 SQIVND (reference sequence). The CDR3 is 17 amino acids. Trimming stripped 6 bases from V and 6 bases from J, with 21 bases between. Written as DNA, the CDR3 is TGTGCCAGTAGGCCGCGGGGACCCAACTTCTTTAATTCACCCCTCCACTTT. As protein: CASRPRGPNFFNSPLHF. Full variable domain (missing parts from reference TRBV19 and TRBJ1-6): DGGITQSPKYLFRKEGQNVTLSCEQNLNHDAMYWYRQDPGQGLRLIYYSQIVNDFQKGDIAEGYSVSREKKESFPLTVTSAQKNPTAFYLCASRPRGPNFFNSPLHFGNGTRLTVT.

As regards this clone: Distinct nucleotide sequences in the sample also encode this CDR3. V gene TRBV7-2 combines with J gene TRBJ2-3; D gene unclear. CDR1 and CDR2 (germline): SGHTA, FQGNSA. The CDR3 loop spans 12 amino acids. Trimming took 5 bases from V and 0 from J, leaving 3 bases between them. The CDR3 spells CASSQSTDTQYF. In nucleotides, the CDR3 is TGTGCCAGCAGCCAGAGCACAGATACGCAGTATTTT.

J is TRBJ2-7 and V is TRBV28; 14 nucleotides line up with TRBD2. Trimming cost V 8 bases and J 1 base; bases outside gene matches: 4. Germline V gene sequence: CDR1 MDHEN, CDR2 SYDVKM. This CDR3 is built from 15 residues. CDR3 bases: TGTGCCAGCCGGAGGACTAGCGGGAGGTCCTACGAGCAGTACTTC. Protein: CASRRTSGRSYEQYF.

CDR3 residues: CSVGTDRWEQYF. The CDR3 coding sequence is TGCAGCGTCGGGACAGACCGTTGGGAGCAGTACTTC. V usage is TRBV29-1 and J usage is TRBJ2-7, with 7 positions matching TRBD1. V trimming: 6 bases; J trimming: 7 bases; junction bases outside the gene matches: 9. There are 12 residues in the CDR3. Germline V gene data show CDR1 as SQVTM and CDR2 as ANQGSEA.

The rearrangement joins TRBV5-1 to TRBJ2-5; TRBD2 aligns across 11 bases. TRBJ2-7 explains the end of the DNA better; the J call may be wrong. This CDR3 is built from 15 residues. The germline CDR1 and CDR2 sequences are SGHRS and YFSETQ. The DNA for the CDR3 is TGCGCCAGCAGCTCCGGGACTAGCGGAGTCTACGAGCAGTACTTC. It translates to CASSSGTSGVYEQYF.

This chain joins TRBV9 and TRBJ2-2; 9 nucleotides line up with TRBD1. The length of the CDR3 is 16 residues. Germline CDR1 is SGDLS and CDR2 is YYNGEE. Trimming took 4 bases from V and 8 from J; bases not matched to a gene: 12. The CDR3 DNA is TGTGCCAGCAGCCTAACCACAGGGGGCGGGACGGGGGAGCTGTTTTTT. This codes for CASSLTTGGGTGELFF.

The chain links TRBV7-8 to TRBJ2-5; 7 nucleotides line up with TRBD1. V gave up 3 bases and J gave up 4 bases; unmatched junction bases: 8. Germline V gives CDR1 SGHVS, CDR2 FQNEAQ. There are 15 residues in the CDR3. The CDR3 loop is CASSFETGTGETQYF. In DNA, the CDR3 is TGTGCCAGCAGCTTCGAGACAGGGACGGGAGAGACCCAGTACTTC.

V gene TRBV15 combines with J gene TRBJ2-7, with TRBD2 matching over 10 bases. The germline gives CDR1 LNHNV, CDR2 YYDKDF (reference sequence). V lost 6 bases and J lost 6; bases outside the gene matches: 8. The CDR3 is 14 amino acids. The chain's CDR3 is CATSRPSGRGEQYF. CDR3 coding DNA: TGTGCCACCAGTCGCCCTAGCGGGAGAGGCGAGCAGTACTTC. The full variable domain, its missing parts supplied by reference TRBV15 and TRBJ2-7, is DAMVIQNPRYQVTQFGKPVTLSCSQTLNHNVMYWYQQKSSQAPKLLFHYYDKDFNNEADTPDNFQSRRPNTSFCFLDIRSPGLGDTAMYLCATSRPSGRGEQYFGPGTRLTVT.

The chain has TRBV28 and TRBJ1-4, with a weak D call TRBD1 (6 bases). CDR1 is MDHEN, CDR2 SYDVKM, per germline. This CDR3 contains 16 residues. Trimming shortened V by 4 bases and J by 0 bases, and 12 bases separated the two germline ends. CDR3 sequence reads: CASSWGQATTNEKLFF. The CDR3 nucleotides are TGTGCCAGCAGTTGGGGACAAGCCACAACTAATGAAAAACTGTTTTTT.

The J gene is TRBJ1-1, the V gene TRBV28; 10 bases are a match to TRBD1. After removal of 6 bases from V and 10 bases from J, the junction contained 14 bases not matched to a gene. The CDR3 length is 15 residues. Germline CDR1 MDHEN, CDR2 SYDVKM. CDR3 sequence: CASRPLDRDRGPAFF. The CDR3 DNA sequence: TGTGCCAGCAGACCACTAGACCGGGACAGGGGCCCAGCTTTCTTT.

The CDR3 DNA is TGTGCCAGCAGTTCGATCGGCAGACTAGCCAATGAGCAGTTCTTC. Translation: CASSSIGRLANEQFF. The chain employs TRBV27 and TRBJ2-1; TRBD2 agrees at 7 bases. Unmatched junction bases numbered 9, after V lost 4 bases and J lost 6 bases. This CDR3 region has 15 residues. Germline assignment: CDR1 MNHEY and CDR2 SMNVEV (reference sequence).

The genes are TRBV10-3 and TRBJ2-3; 8 nucleotides align to TRBD2. Losses at the gene ends were 2 bases for V and 1 base for J; bases not matched to a gene: 5. This CDR3 has 16 amino acids. The V gene's germline CDR1 is ENHRY and CDR2 SYGVKD. In DNA form, the CDR3 reads TGTGCCATCAGTGAGACACGGGAGGGTGGCACAGATACGCAGTATTTT. Translation: CAISETREGGTDTQYF.

The chain recombines TRBV5-1 with TRBJ2-3; TRBD2 matches 8 bases. After removal of 0 bases from V and 6 bases from J, the junction contained 12 bases not matched to a gene. The CDR3 sequence is 17 residues long. Germline V gives CDR1 SGHRS, CDR2 YFSETQ. Written as DNA, the CDR3 is TGCGCCAGCAGCTTGGTTATTCCGGGAGGGAACATGGATACGCAGTATTTT. Translating it yields CASSLVIPGGNMDTQYF.

The genes are TRBV6-5 and TRBJ2-7; 7 positions agree with TRBD1. After removal of 6 bases from V and 3 bases from J, the junction contained 5 bases not matched to a gene. Germline values: CDR1 MNHEY, CDR2 SVGAGI. This CDR3 is built from 13 residues. Written as DNA, the CDR3 is TGTGCCAGCAGGGGGGACAGTAACTACGAGCAGTACTTC. Amino acid sequence: CASRGDSNYEQYF.

The chain couples TRBV2 to TRBJ2-7; D is uncertain. Germline assignment: CDR1 SNHLY and CDR2 FYNNEI. This CDR3 is built from 15 residues. The V end lost 4 bases, the J end lost 5 bases, and 18 bases lay between the germline ends. In nucleotides, the CDR3 is TGTGCCAGCAGTGGAAGAATCGTCGGTGCCGACGAGCAGTACTTC. It encodes CASSGRIVGADEQYF.

The chain links TRBV29-1 to TRBJ2-3; 7 nucleotides agree with TRBD1. Germline V lookup: CDR1 SQVTM, CDR2 ANQGSEA. The V and J ends lost 2 bases and 2 bases, in that order; junction bases with no gene match: 4. CDR3 size: 14 residues. The CDR3 nucleotides are TGCAGCGTTGAATGGGGACAGTTCACAGATACGCAGTATTTT. Translating it yields CSVEWGQFTDTQYF.

The chain combines TRBV6-5 with TRBJ2-1; D unresolved. Germline values: CDR1 MNHEY, CDR2 SVGAGI. This CDR3 contains 12 residues. V was trimmed by 8 bases and J by 10 bases, leaving 15 bases between them. The CDR3 loop is CASCSLQREQFF. Written as DNA, the CDR3 is TGTGCCAGCTGTTCACTTCAACGGGAGCAGTTCTTC.

The rearrangement links TRBV7-2 to TRBJ1-6; tentatively, D is TRBD1 (5 bases). The CDR3 has 16 residues. Per germline, CDR1 SGHTA and CDR2 FQGNSA. V dropped 6 bases and J dropped 0 bases, with 12 bases sitting between them. CDR3 sequence reads: CASRAGATSYNSPLHF. The CDR3 nucleotides read TGTGCCAGCAGGGCTGGGGCCACCTCCTATAATTCACCCCTCCACTTT.